The 5 T cell receptor beta chains listed next were all sequenced from one sample in a study of T cell changes during pregnancy in multiple sclerosis. This table comes from immunoSEQ multiplex PCR, and its TCRdb copy is limited to in-frame clones, with some not included. The sample has about 20,000 clones, around 90% seen once. Here the sequenced sample was CD8+ T cells from peripheral blood mononuclear cells, taken in the second trimester of pregnancy. The source is a female donor in good health, enrolled as a control in a pregnancy study.

The chain joins TRBV19 to TRBJ1-1; 9 nucleotides agree with TRBD1. Germline CDR1 reads LNHDA; CDR2 reads SQIVND (reference sequence). The CDR3 loop spans 12 amino acids. V dropped 10 bases and J dropped 7; count of bases not matched to a gene: 7. DNA for the CDR3: TGTGCCACTAAGACAGGGGGTCTTGAAGCTTTCTTT. Translating gives CATKTGGLEAFF.

The chain couples TRBV27 to TRBJ2-5; 10 nucleotides match TRBD1. J was trimmed by 5 bases and V by 6 bases; bases with no gene match: 18. Per the germline V gene, CDR1 is MNHEY and CDR2 is SMNVEV (reference sequence). This CDR3 region has 18 residues. The CDR3 loop reads CASSTDRDRGLLGETQYF. The CDR3 nucleotides read TGTGCCAGCAGCACTGATCGGGACAGGGGCCTACTAGGGGAGACCCAGTACTTC.

The rearrangement links TRBV9 to TRBJ2-5, with 9 bases aligning to TRBD2. This CDR3 region has 14 residues. Trimming cost V 3 bases and J 5 bases; bases outside gene matches: 5. CDR1 and CDR2 from the germline V gene are SGDLS and YYNGEE. The CDR3 sequence: CASSGTSDVETQYF. In DNA, the CDR3 is TGTGCCAGCAGCGGGACTAGCGATGTGGAGACCCAGTACTTC.

The chain joins TRBV27 to TRBJ1-1, with D possibly matching TRBD1 (6 bases). Per germline, CDR1 MNHEY and CDR2 SMNVEV (reference sequence). The ends were cut back, 8 bases at V and 4 bases at J, with 14 bases in the middle. This CDR3 contains 13 residues. The CDR3 here is CASRPQGITEAFF. CDR3 coding DNA: TGTGCCAGCCGACCACAGGGTATCACTGAAGCTTTCTTT.

V usage is TRBV6-4 and J usage is TRBJ2-3; 11 nucleotides agree with TRBD2. The germline gives CDR1 MRHNA, CDR2 SNTAGT. The CDR3 runs 15 residues. With V trimmed by 6 bases and J by 1 base, 3 bases remained unmatched. The CDR3 DNA follows: TGTGCCAGCAGCCCGACTAGCGGGGGCACAGATACGCAGTATTTT. This sequence encodes CASSPTSGGTDTQYF.